The 10 T cell receptor beta chains given below trace back to one sample, sequenced in a study of cytomegalovirus exposure and HLA in healthy donors. The PCR was carried out with 60 Vbeta primers and 13 Jbeta primers. Profiling relied on immunoSEQ multiplex PCR, and the TCRdb table lists in-frame clones only, not all of them. The table records some 130,000 clones, approximately 62% of them present only once. The sequenced sample consisted of PBMCs. The receptors were sampled from a human donor in good health.

The chain recombines TRBV19 with TRBJ2-7; maybe TRBD2 (7 bases). The CDR3 totals 14 residues. V lost 10 bases, J lost 5 bases, and 21 bases lay in between. Germline V gene sequence: CDR1 LNHDA, CDR2 SQIVND (reference sequence). CDR3 sequence: CATTRGEGLNEQYF. DNA for the CDR3: TGTGCCACCACAAGGGGGGAGGGCCTCAACGAGCAGTACTTC.

The chain joins TRBV7-3 to TRBJ2-1, with D tentatively TRBD1 (5 bases). Trimming took 5 bases from V and 6 from J, leaving 11 bases between them. CDR3 size: 13 residues. Germline V gene sequence: CDR1 SGHTA, CDR2 FQGTGA. CDR3 region: CASSIQGTNEQFF. The CDR3 region has the DNA TGTGCCAGCAGCATTCAGGGTACCAATGAGCAGTTCTTC.

The gene calls are TRBV6-5 and TRBJ1-2; 9 bases are a match to TRBD1. Germline V gives CDR1 MNHEY, CDR2 SVGAGI. The CDR3 consists of 13 residues. Losses at the gene ends were 7 bases for V and 8 bases for J; bases not matched to a gene: 8. The CDR3 protein is CASTRGQGRGYTF. The CDR3 DNA follows: TGTGCCAGCACCAGGGGACAGGGACGGGGCTACACCTTC.

The rearrangement uses TRBV18 and TRBJ1-5; 8 bases match TRBD1. CDR1 KGHSH and CDR2 LQKENI come from the germline V gene. The CDR3 is made up of 13 amino acids. The V gene end was trimmed by 6 bases and the J gene end by 5 bases; junction bases not matched to a gene: 3. Here the CDR3 reads CASSPDRDQPQHF. Written as DNA, the CDR3 is TGTGCCAGCTCCCCGGACAGGGATCAGCCCCAGCATTTT.

The chain has TRBV19 and TRBJ1-4, with a tentative D call TRBD1 (5 bases). Trimming removed 3 bases at V and 1 base at J, with 18 bases between. The CDR3 is 18 amino acids. Germline V gives CDR1 LNHDA, CDR2 SQIVND (reference sequence). The CDR3 sequence is CASSIRGGTPLTNEKLFF. The CDR3 DNA reads TGTGCCAGTAGTATTCGGGGAGGGACGCCCCTAACTAATGAAAAACTGTTTTTT.

The V and J genes are TRBV9 and TRBJ2-1; 10 nucleotides line up with TRBD2. The germline CDR1 and CDR2 sequences are SGDLS and YYNGEE. The CDR3 runs to 16 residues. J lost 5 bases, V lost 7 bases, and 12 bases had no gene match. As DNA, the CDR3 is TGTGCCAGCGCATTGGGGATAGCGGGAGGACACAATGAGCAGTTCTTC. Translating gives CASALGIAGGHNEQFF.

The CDR3 reads CASSPGGLGANYGYTF. DNA for the CDR3: TGTGCCAGCAGCCCAGGGGGCCTCGGGGCCAACTATGGCTACACCTTC. The genes are TRBV7-9 and TRBJ1-2, with 8 nucleotides matching TRBD1. Unmatched junction bases numbered 10, after V lost 5 bases and J lost 2 bases. Germline CDR1 and CDR2: SEHNR and FQNEAQ (reference sequence). This CDR3 has 16 amino acids.

The chain uses TRBV28 and TRBJ2-1, with TRBD2 matching 11 bases. Germline assignment: CDR1 MDHEN and CDR2 SYDVKM. The CDR3 runs 16 residues. With V trimmed by 6 bases and J by 10 bases, 14 bases remained unmatched. In nucleotides, the CDR3 is TGTGCCAGCAGCTTTAGCGGGAGGGGACAATTAACGGAGCAGTTCTTC. It encodes CASSFSGRGQLTEQFF.

The genes are TRBV10-3 and TRBJ2-7, with D perhaps matching TRBD2 (7 bases). The ends were cut back, 3 bases at V and 4 bases at J, with 16 bases in the middle. CDR1 is ENHRY and CDR2 is SYGVKD in the germline V gene. The CDR3 runs 15 residues. In nucleotides, the CDR3 is TGTGCCATCAGTGATCTGAAGGGGGGGGGTTACGAGCAGTACTTC. Protein: CAISDLKGGGYEQYF.

J is TRBJ2-5 and V is TRBV6-1; D is ambiguous. V lost 3 bases and J 5 bases, leaving 4 bases between the germline ends. The CDR3 is made up of 11 amino acids. Germline V gives CDR1 MNHNS, CDR2 SASEGT. CDR3: CASSDSETQYF. CDR3 nucleotides: TGTGCCAGCAGTGATAGCGAGACCCAGTACTTC.